The subject of this entry is one T cell receptor beta chain. Its antigen is unidentified. Each patient with chemo-refractory metastatic non-small-cell lung cancer was treated with focal radiation plus CTLA-4 blockade using ipilimumab. Germline trimming cut 6 bases from V and 3 bases from J; bases unmatched to any gene: 13. The CDR3 contains 16 residues. Germline V gene lookup returns CDR1 SQVTM and CDR2 ANQGSEA. The assay was immunoSEQ multiplex PCR, and TCRdb's table has in-frame clones only and misses some. The data contain over 80,000 clones, roughly four fifths of them singletons. This entry is derived from a study of radiotherapy plus CTLA-4 blockade in lung cancer. Across the whole study: Objective responses occurred in around 18% of patients; 31% had disease control.

Findings and caveats of the study: Blood-borne expansion of tumor-derived TCR clones followed radiotherapy plus ipilimumab. Interferon-beta and early blood T cell clone dynamics reportedly predicted response best.

This rearrangement joins TRBV29-1 to TRBJ2-1; 8 bases map to TRBD2. The sequenced sample was peripheral blood, obtained from a patient treated with radiotherapy plus ipilimumab. The sequence came from a human donor with non-small cell lung cancer who had stable disease on radiotherapy plus ipilimumab. CDR3 in amino acids: CSVGGGPLTLYNEQFF. DNA of the CDR3: TGCAGCGTCGGGGGGGGACCTCTGACTCTCTACAATGAGCAGTTCTTC.